The rows below give T cell receptor beta chains drawn from one sample of a study of T cells after yellow fever vaccination. MiXCR was run by TCRdb on the 5' RACE reads, yielding one entry per CDR3 protein. The data show 300,000 to 350,000 distinct CDR3 sequences, 3% to 4.5% seen once. Sequencing was performed on PBMCs, taken 5 days after the yellow fever booster vaccination. The source is a man between 18 and 35 years old who received the YFV17D yellow fever vaccine. CDR3s include the opening cysteine and the closing phenylalanine or tryptophan. D genes are given only for firm matches. The listing skips clone size in some rows; elsewhere it reads once, few, many or a size class.

j_gene | abundance | d_gene | v_gene | CDR3nt | CDR3aa
TRBJ2-5 | many | TRBD1 | TRBV5-1 | TGCGCCAGCAGCTTGGGCTTGGACAGGGGAGGAAGAGAGACCCAGTACTTC | CASSLGLDRGGRETQYF
TRBJ1-4 | NA | NA | TRBV5-4 | TGTGCCAGCAGCGTCGGCGGGGGCGCCAATGAAAAACTGTTTTTT | CASSVGGGANEKLFF
TRBJ2-3 | few | TRBD1 | TRBV9 | TGTGCCAGCAGCGTAGGAGGGGGCGTAGGGACCACAGATACGCAGTATTTT | CASSVGGGVGTTDTQYF
TRBJ1-5 | NA | NA | TRBV6-8 | TGTGCCAGCAGTTACCGGACAGTGAATCAGCCCCAGCATTTT | CASSYRTVNQPQHF
TRBJ1-5 | few | NA | TRBV5-1 | TGCGCCAGCAGCTTGAATCCTGATCAGCCCCAGCATTTT | CASSLNPDQPQHF
TRBJ2-3 | few | NA | TRBV7-2 | TGTGCCAGCAGCCTCCGGGACGCGAGCACAGATACGCAGTATTTT | CASSLRDASTDTQYF
TRBJ1-5 | many | NA | TRBV12-3/TRBV12-4 | TGTGCCAGCAGTTCCTATAGCAATCAGCCCCAGCATTTT | CASSSYSNQPQHF
TRBJ2-4 | many | NA | TRBV5-5 | TGTGCCAGCAGCTTGTATCTCGGGGACACCTATGCCAAAAACATTCAGTACTTC | CASSLYLGDTYAKNIQYF
TRBJ2-7 | NA | NA | TRBV21-1 | TGTGGCAGCCGACCCGGGACATATACCTACGAGCAGTACTTC | CGSRPGTYTYEQYF
TRBJ2-7 | NA | NA | TRBV6-2/TRBV6-3 | TGTGTCATTAGCCGGGGACCGGTCTACGAGCAGTACTTC | CVISRGPVYEQYF
TRBJ1-6 | few | NA | TRBV15 | TGTGCCACCAGCAGAGGGAAGAATAATTCACCCCTCCACTTT | CATSRGKNNSPLHF
TRBJ2-1 | NA | NA | TRBV12-3/TRBV12-4 | TGTGCCAGCAGTTTTGGGGGGCATGAGCAGTTCTTC | CASSFGGHEQFF
TRBJ2-3 | NA | NA | TRBV6-5 | TGTGCCAGCAGTATAGGACGAGCAGATACGCAGTATTTT | CASSIGRADTQYF
TRBJ1-2 | many | TRBD1 | TRBV12-3/TRBV12-4 | TGTGCCAGCAGTAGGGGACAGCCCTATGGCTACACCTTC | CASSRGQPYGYTF
TRBJ2-3 | NA | TRBD2 | TRBV20-1 | TGCAGTGCTAGAGATGCCTTTAGCGGGTGGAGCACAGATACGCAGTATTTT | CSARDAFSGWSTDTQYF
TRBJ2-3 | few | TRBD2 | TRBV12-3/TRBV12-4 | TGTGCCAGCAGTCCGCCGGGGGGGCGCAGTGATACGCAGTATTTT | CASSPPGGRSDTQYF
TRBJ2-3 | NA | NA | TRBV15 | TGTGCCACCAGCAGAGATAAGGGGCACAACACAGATACGCAGTATTTT | CATSRDKGHNTDTQYF
TRBJ2-1 | NA | NA | TRBV12-3/TRBV12-4 | TGTGCCAGCAGTTTAGACAGGCCGGGGAATGAGCAGTTCTTC | CASSLDRPGNEQFF
TRBJ1-1 | many | NA | TRBV5-5 | TGTGCCAGCAGCTTGGACATCGTGGCTTTCTTT | CASSLDIVAFF
TRBJ1-5 | many | NA | TRBV7-9 | TGTGCCAGCACCCGGACGGGGACCTGGCCCCAGCATTTT | CASTRTGTWPQHF